This record concerns one T cell receptor beta chain sequence. The antigen is unknown. These data belong to a study of CD8+CD57+ T cells in acquired aplastic anemia. Study context: On average, sorted CD4+ and CD8+ cells gave roughly 2.9 ug of DNA. Whole-study results and caveats: Patients and controls had in common approximately 29 CD8+ CDR3 sequences. Patients showed no significant difference from controls in CD8+ Simpson's diversity.

TCR beta VDJ and CDR3 profiling used genomic DNA as template. TCRdb re-derived calls from the reads in MiXCR, one entry per CDR3 protein. The table shows 400,000 to 600,000 distinct CDR3 sequences, with over 25% occurring only once. Trimming shortened V by 6 bases and J by 3 bases, and 12 bases separated the two germline ends. Germline values: CDR1 MNHNS, CDR2 SASEGT. The CDR3 spans 13 residues. Patients chosen for sequencing had shown CD8+CD57+ cell expansion by flow cytometry. Sequencing was carried out using sorted CD4+, CD8+, or CD8+CD57+ T cells (not recorded which) from PBMCs. This sequence was found in a human donor with aplastic anemia. The gene calls are TRBV6-1 and TRBJ2-7; tentative D call: TRBD1 (6 bases). The CDR3 protein is CASRQTGFYEQYF. The CDR3 region has the DNA TGTGCCAGCAGACAAACAGGGTTCTACGAGCAGTACTTC.